The 27 T cell receptor beta chains below were found in one sample sequenced in a study of radiotherapy plus CTLA-4 blockade in lung cancer. Method: immunoSEQ multiplex PCR; TCRdb's copy keeps in-frame clones and lacks some. This table has approximately 81,000 clones, over 70% appearing once. Source: peripheral blood, taken from a patient treated with radiotherapy plus ipilimumab. The source is a human donor with non-small cell lung cancer who had a partial response to radiotherapy plus ipilimumab. Some clones in this sample may be carry-over from other donors' samples.

This clone was seen just once. V usage is TRBV5-1 and J usage is TRBJ1-2; D perhaps matches TRBD1 (5 bases). Germline CDR1 reads SGHRS; CDR2 reads YFSETQ. Trimming pared 2 bases from V and 0 bases from J, leaving 17 bases between. This CDR3 is built from 17 residues. The CDR3 DNA reads TGCGCCAGCAGCTTAGAAGGTGGGGCCACTTCTAACTATGGCTACACCTTC. Translated, it gives CASSLEGGATSNYGYTF.

The CDR3 DNA sequence: TGTGCCAGCAGCCGAATAGCGGGAGGGGTTGCTGGGGCCAACGTCCTGACTTTC. It translates to CASSRIAGGVAGANVLTF. J is TRBJ2-6 and V is TRBV7-3; 11 nucleotides align to TRBD2. CDR3 length: 18 residues. The V and J ends lost 5 bases and 2 bases, in that order; junction bases with no gene match: 8. CDR1 is SGHTA, CDR2 FQGTGA, per germline.

The gene calls are TRBV6-4 and TRBJ1-3; possibly TRBD1 for D (5 bases). The CDR3 extends over 16 amino acids. Germline V CDR1 and CDR2: MRHNA, SNTAGT. V was cut by 3 bases and J by 4 bases, with 16 bases left in between. The CDR3 is CASSESEGVRGNTIYF. The CDR3 DNA sequence: TGTGCCAGCAGTGAGTCTGAAGGGGTACGGGGAAACACCATATATTTT.

The rearrangement links TRBV6-4 to TRBJ1-5, with 8 bases fitting TRBD1. CDR3 length: 16 residues. CDR1 is MRHNA, CDR2 SNTAGT, per germline. Trimming cost V 3 bases and J 2 bases; bases outside gene matches: 6. Written as DNA, the CDR3 is TGTGCCAGCAGTGAACAGGGGGAATGGGGCAATCAGCCCCAGCATTTT. Amino acids: CASSEQGEWGNQPQHF.

The V and J genes are TRBV28 and TRBJ2-3; 8 bases are shared with TRBD2. In germline, CDR1 is MDHEN, CDR2 SYDVKM. There are 14 residues in the CDR3. V was pared by 3 bases and J by 7 bases, with 6 bases of the junction left unmatched. Here the CDR3 reads CASSFGSGSNTQYF. CDR3 sequence (DNA): TGTGCCAGCAGTTTCGGGAGCGGGAGTAATACGCAGTATTTT.

V usage is TRBV7-8 and J usage is TRBJ2-5, with a possible D match to TRBD1 (6 bases). With the DNA end fitting TRBJ2-7 better, the J assignment may be wrong. CDR1 is SGHVS and CDR2 is FQNEAQ in the germline V gene. CDR3 length: 15 residues. The CDR3 DNA follows: TGTGCCAGCAGGTTGCGTCAGGGGACCGGCTACGAGCAGTACTTC. This gives the protein CASRLRQGTGYEQYF.

This rearrangement joins TRBV6-6 to TRBJ2-1, with 11 bases matching TRBD1. The CDR3 extends over 16 amino acids. V lost 0 bases to trimming and J lost 5 bases; unmatched junction nucleotides: 3. Germline CDR1 reads MNHNY; CDR2 reads SVGAGI (reference sequence). This CDR3 is CASSYSGTGGNNEQFF. The CDR3 DNA follows: TGTGCCAGCAGTTACTCCGGGACAGGGGGAAACAATGAGCAGTTCTTC.

This chain uses TRBV10-3 with TRBJ1-1; tentative D call: TRBD1 (5 bases). Trimming cost V 10 bases and J 4 bases, with 19 bases left between them. Germline values: CDR1 ENHRY, CDR2 SYGVKD. The CDR3 spans 14 residues. CDR3 loop: CATKIRELGTEAFF. CDR3 bases: TGTGCCACCAAGATCAGGGAATTGGGCACTGAAGCTTTCTTT.

This clone was picked up many times. V is TRBV5-4 and J is TRBJ2-7; maybe TRBD1 (5 bases). The germline CDR1 and CDR2 sequences are SGHNT and YYREEE (reference sequence). V dropped 5 bases and J dropped 5 bases, with 8 bases sitting between them. The length of the CDR3 is 11 residues. The chain's CDR3 is CASREGDEQYF. For the CDR3, the DNA is TGTGCCAGCAGAGAAGGGGACGAGCAGTACTTC.

CDR3 sequence (DNA): TGTGCCAGCAGCTTGGGTCCGGGTCCCGGTTATGATACGCAGTATTTT. Protein: CASSLGPGPGYDTQYF. The genes are TRBV5-4 and TRBJ2-3; D gene unclear. This CDR3 is built from 16 residues. CDR1 and CDR2 from the germline V gene are SGHNT and YYREEE (reference sequence). V lost 0 bases and J lost 6, with 17 bases in between.

This clone has a single count. The rearrangement links TRBV11-3 to TRBJ2-5, with D perhaps TRBD2 (5 bases). Trimming stripped 2 bases from V and 0 bases from J, with 10 bases between. The CDR3 runs to 15 residues. Germline V gives CDR1 SGHNT, CDR2 YENEEA. CDR3 bases: TGTGCCAGCAGCTTAAGGGCCGGGGACCAAGAGACCCAGTACTTC. Residues: CASSLRAGDQETQYF.

This clone was counted between two and nine times. This chain links TRBV4-3 with TRBJ1-6; D is ambiguous. Germline V gene sequence: CDR1 LGHNA, CDR2 YSLEER. Trimming removed 0 bases from V and 0 bases from J, with 9 bases in between. This CDR3 spans 17 amino acids. In nucleotides, the CDR3 is TGCGCCAGCAGCCAAGATAGCGGGAGCTCCTATAATTCACCCCTCCACTTT. It specifies CASSQDSGSSYNSPLHF.

The chain combines TRBV4-3 with TRBJ1-3, with 8 bases identical to TRBD1. This CDR3 comprises 16 residues. V lost 2 bases and J lost 2; bases outside the gene matches: 5. Germline V gene sequence: CDR1 LGHNA, CDR2 YSLEER. The CDR3 region is CASSQHHRGAGNTIYF. The DNA of the CDR3 is TGCGCCAGCAGCCAACACCACAGGGGGGCTGGAAACACCATATATTTT.

J is TRBJ2-5 and V is TRBV5-4; TRBD1 might be the D (5 bases). The V end was cut by 2 bases, the J end by 5 bases, with 13 bases between. Germline CDR1 reads SGHNT; CDR2 reads YYREEE (reference sequence). CDR3 length: 14 amino acids. CDR3 in DNA: TGTGCCAGCAGCTTAAGACGGGCAGGGGAGACCCAGTACTTC. It specifies CASSLRRAGETQYF.

This chain connects TRBV7-3 to TRBJ2-3; possible D gene TRBD2, 6 bases. Trimming shortened V by 5 bases and J by 3 bases, and 12 bases separated the two germline ends. The CDR3 is made up of 14 amino acids. Germline values: CDR1 SGHTA, CDR2 FQGTGA. The DNA of the CDR3 is TGTGCCAGCAGCGGGACTTTGACAACAGATACGCAGTATTTT. Translating gives CASSGTLTTDTQYF.

In its sample, this clone was seen a few times. The J gene is TRBJ1-5, the V gene TRBV5-8; 9 bases agree with TRBD1. Germline assignment: CDR1 SGHTS and CDR2 YDEGEE. The CDR3 consists of 14 residues. With V trimmed by 2 bases and J by 11 bases, 8 bases remained unmatched. The CDR3 DNA reads as TGTGCCAGCAGCTTTAGGGGACAGGGATCAGCCCAGCATTTT. It is translated as CASSFRGQGSAQHF. Complete variable domain (other parts from reference TRBV5-8 and TRBJ1-5): EAGVTQSPTHLIKTRGQQATLRCSPISGHTSVYWYQQALGLGLQFLLWYDEGEERNRGNFPPRFSGRQFPNYSSELNVNALELEDSALYLCASSFRGQGSAQHFGDGTRLSIL.

This sequence joins TRBV7-9 and TRBJ1-1, with 7 bases lining up with TRBD1. This CDR3 is 13 amino acids long. The germline V gene encodes CDR1 SEHNR and CDR2 FQNEAQ (reference sequence). This CDR3 is CAGRGTMNTEAFF. Here the CDR3 DNA reads TGTGCGGGCAGGGGGACCATGAACACTGAAGCTTTCTTT.

This chain connects TRBV5-4 to TRBJ2-2; 8 bases are shared with TRBD1. The CDR3 has 14 residues. The V and J ends lost 2 bases and 7 bases, in that order; junction bases with no gene match: 4. CDR1 SGHNT and CDR2 YYREEE come from the germline V gene (reference sequence). The CDR3 loop is CASSLTGGHGELFF. The CDR3 DNA reads TGTGCCAGCAGCTTAACAGGGGGTCACGGGGAGCTGTTTTTT.

Only one count was recorded for this clone. The V call is TRBV6-6, the J call TRBJ2-3; D is possibly TRBD1 (6 bases). Germline V gene sequence: CDR1 MNHNY, CDR2 SVGAGI (reference sequence). V lost 6 bases, J lost 0 bases, and 13 bases lay in between. CDR3 size: 15 residues. CDR3 protein: CASSTGSTSTDTQYF. Written as DNA, the CDR3 is TGTGCCAGCAGCACAGGGTCTACAAGCACAGATACGCAGTATTTT.

The gene calls are TRBV5-1 and TRBJ1-6; possibly TRBD1 for D (6 bases). CDR3 size: 17 residues. Germline CDR1 reads SGHRS; CDR2 reads YFSETQ. V lost 3 bases and J 6 bases, leaving 19 bases between the germline ends. Here the CDR3 DNA reads TGCGCCAGCAGCTCAGAAATGACGGGACAAACTAATTCACCCCTCCACTTT. The encoded protein is CASSSEMTGQTNSPLHF.

The chain carries TRBV6-1 and TRBJ1-6; 10 nucleotides line up with TRBD1. Trimming took 9 bases from V and 7 from J; bases not matched to a gene: 6. Germline values: CDR1 MNHNS, CDR2 SASEGT. The CDR3 length is 14 residues. Here the CDR3 DNA reads TGTGCCAGTTCCGGGACAGGGGAAAATTCACCCCTCCACTTT. Translation: CASSGTGENSPLHF.

In this sample, this clone turned up a few times. The chain combines TRBV4-2 with TRBJ2-7, with TRBD2 matching over 10 bases. CDR3 size: 17 residues. Looked up from germline, CDR1 is LGHNA and CDR2 is YNFKEQ. Germline trimming cut 1 base from V and 2 bases from J; bases unmatched to any gene: 8. The DNA for the CDR3 is TGTGCCAGCAGCCAAGGTCTCGGACTAGCGGAGGCCTACGAGCAGTACTTC. It yields the protein CASSQGLGLAEAYEQYF.

The chain couples TRBV18 to TRBJ2-1; 13 bases are a match to TRBD2. The J segment lost 0 bases and the V segment lost 6 bases, leaving 5 bases of the junction unmatched. Germline V CDR1 and CDR2: KGHSH, LQKENI. This CDR3 region has 17 residues. The CDR3 spells CASSRWTSGSSYNEQFF. CDR3 nucleotides: TGTGCCAGCTCCCGATGGACTAGCGGGAGCTCCTACAATGAGCAGTTCTTC.

This clone was seen more than once but under ten times. The rearrangement links TRBV9 to TRBJ2-3, with D perhaps matching TRBD1 (6 bases). V gave up 3 bases and J gave up 6 bases, with 20 bases separating them. In germline, CDR1 is SGDLS, CDR2 YYNGEE. This CDR3 has 16 amino acids. The DNA of the CDR3 is TGTGCCAGCAGCGCCCTCGCGACAGGCCGCGGGGATACGCAGTATTTT. Its translation: CASSALATGRGDTQYF. The full variable domain, in which reference TRBV9 and TRBJ2-3 provide the parts outside the CDR3, is DSGVTQTPKHLITATGQRVTLRCSPRSGDLSVYWYQQSLDQGLQFLIQYYNGEERAKGNILERFSAQQFPDLHSELNLSSLELGDSALYFCASSALATGRGDTQYFGPGTRLTVL.

This sequence joins TRBV28 and TRBJ2-1; possible D gene TRBD2, 5 bases. The CDR3 loop spans 15 amino acids. The germline CDR1 and CDR2 sequences are MDHEN and SYDVKM. V was shortened by 3 bases and J by 5 bases, with 14 bases between the two germline ends. CDR3 in amino acids: CASSLWSGLNNEQFF. The CDR3 nucleotides read TGTGCCAGCAGTTTGTGGAGCGGACTCAACAATGAGCAGTTCTTC.

This chain joins TRBV7-5 and TRBJ2-7; the D segment call TRBD2 is taken from the table without a DNA check. TRBV7-5 is labeled a pseudogene. The CDR3 loop spans 15 amino acids. The CDR3 DNA reads TGTGTCAGAAGCTTAAAAGTAGGGAGCCCCTACGAGCAGTACTTC. Its protein is CVRSLKVGSPYEQYF.

The table lists this clone with a few counts. V gene TRBV7-3 combines with J gene TRBJ2-7; a weak D match, TRBD2 (5 bases). Trimming cost V 5 bases and J 0 bases, with 11 bases left between them. Germline V gene lookup returns CDR1 SGHTA and CDR2 FQGTGA. The length of the CDR3 is 14 residues. CDR3 region: CASSDRGNSYEQYF. The CDR3 nucleotides are TGTGCCAGCAGCGACCGAGGGAACTCCTACGAGCAGTACTTC.